This T cell receptor beta chain was recorded in a study of T-cell memory formation after mild COVID-19. Study overall: TCR clusters were mostly confined to one donor each.

This clonotype was seen repeatedly, ten times or more. TCRdb passed the 5' RACE reads through MiXCR, listing each CDR3 protein once. The table includes 550,000 to 600,000 distinct CDR3 sequences, roughly 17% detected once. Sample: PBMCs or a T cell subset sorted from them (not recorded which). The TCR sequence derives from an adult woman who had mild COVID-19 (a few samples of this study predate the infection). Cell type and time point are not known.

The CDR3 sequence is CASSLTINQPQHF. Here the CDR3 DNA reads TGTGCCAGCAGTTTAACCATAAATCAGCCCCAGCATTTT. The chain employs TRBV27 and TRBJ1-5; no clear D gene. The germline gives CDR1 MNHEY, CDR2 SMNVEV (reference sequence). Trimming took off 2 bases at V and 4 bases at J, with 6 bases between the two ends. The CDR3 is 13 residues long.